What follows are 28 T cell receptor beta chains derived from one specimen sequenced in a study of T cell repertoires in cytomegalovirus infection. TCRdb called the reads again in MiXCR, with one record for every CDR3 protein. The table lists fewer than 550,000 distinct CDR3 sequences, 16% of them singletons, with under 30% in the top ten. The sample taken for sequencing was CD8+ T cells from PBMCs. The receptors stem from a human donor in good health (CMV status not recorded). Some clones in this sample may be carry-over from other donors' samples.

In this sample, this clonotype turned up a few times. The chain employs TRBV30 and TRBJ1-2; D gene uncertain. V shed 0 bases and J shed 8 bases, with 22 bases lying between them. Per the germline V gene, CDR1 is GTSNPN and CDR2 is SVGIG (reference sequence). This CDR3 is 16 amino acids long. The CDR3, as DNA: TGTGCCTGGAGTGTCCTTTATTTTGAAGACTCCGACGGCTACACCTTC. It encodes CAWSVLYFEDSDGYTF.

Ten or more counts support this clonotype. The V call is TRBV7-6, the J call TRBJ2-3, with D unresolved. The CDR3 is made up of 13 amino acids. V gave up 4 bases and J gave up 2 bases, with 7 bases separating them. Germline V gene sequence: CDR1 SGHVS, CDR2 FNYEAQ. The CDR3 DNA reads as TGTGCCAGCAGCTCCCTTTCCACAGATACGCAGTATTTT. Translated: CASSSLSTDTQYF.

This clonotype was seen at least ten times. This sequence joins TRBV7-2 and TRBJ2-7; 9 bases map to TRBD1. Germline CDR1 and CDR2: SGHTA and FQGNSA. There are 17 residues in the CDR3. The V segment lost 6 bases and the J segment 7 bases; nucleotides outside the gene matches: 19. The DNA for the CDR3 is TGTGCCAGCAGTTTTATAGGAGGGGACAGGGCCTTAAGGGAGCAGTACTTC. This codes for CASSFIGGDRALREQYF.

This clonotype was seen only a few times. The J gene is TRBJ1-2, the V gene TRBV29-1, with 8 bases matching TRBD1. V lost 4 bases to trimming and J lost 3 bases; unmatched junction nucleotides: 4. The CDR3 extends over 13 amino acids. CDR1 and CDR2 (germline): SQVTM, ANQGSEA. This CDR3 reads CSVVQGGDYGYTF. DNA of the CDR3: TGCAGCGTTGTACAGGGGGGGGACTATGGCTACACCTTC. The full variable domain, rest sourced from reference TRBV29-1 and TRBJ1-2, is SAVISQKPSRDICQRGTSLTIQCQVDSQVTMMFWYRQQPGQSLTLIATANQGSEATYESGFVIDKFPISRPNLTFSTLTVSNMSPEDSSIYLCSVVQGGDYGYTFGSGTRLTVV.

The J gene is TRBJ2-4, the V gene TRBV9, with a tentative D call TRBD2 (5 bases). The V end lost 0 bases, the J end lost 9 bases, and 16 bases lay between the germline ends. The length of the CDR3 is 15 residues. Per germline, CDR1 SGDLS and CDR2 YYNGEE. The CDR3 nucleotides are TGTGCCAGCAGCGTAGTTTCGGACTCCCGTAGCATTCAGTACTTC. This encodes CASSVVSDSRSIQYF. Filled out from reference TRBV9 and TRBJ2-4, the complete variable domain reads DSGVTQTPKHLITATGQRVTLRCSPRSGDLSVYWYQQSLDQGLQFLIQYYNGEERAKGNILERFSAQQFPDLHSELNLSSLELGDSALYFCASSVVSDSRSIQYFGAGTRLSVL.

The table lists this clonotype with many counts. The chain combines TRBV7-9 with TRBJ2-5; the match to TRBD1 covers 9 bases. V dropped 3 bases and J dropped 5; count of bases not matched to a gene: 4. Germline assignment: CDR1 SEHNR and CDR2 FQNEAQ (reference sequence). This CDR3 contains 14 residues. CDR3 coding DNA: TGTGCCAGCAGCTTCCTGGACAGGGGCGAGACCCAGTACTTC. Translated: CASSFLDRGETQYF. The full variable domain, rest sourced from reference TRBV7-9 and TRBJ2-5, is DTGVSQNPRHKITKRGQNVTFRCDPISEHNRLYWYRQTLGQGPEFLTYFQNEAQLEKSRLLSDRFSAERPKGSFSTLEIQRTEQGDSAMYLCASSFLDRGETQYFGPGTRLLVL.

The genes are TRBV6-5 and TRBJ1-4; D may be TRBD1 (6 bases). The CDR3 is 16 amino acids. Germline lookup yields CDR1 MNHEY and CDR2 SVGAGI. Trimming took 2 bases from V and 8 from J, leaving 18 bases between them. The CDR3 sequence: CASSYGGGLEGEKLFF. The CDR3 DNA is TGTGCCAGCAGTTACGGGGGCGGGCTCGAGGGAGAAAAACTGTTTTTT.

This clonotype was counted ten times or more. The V and J genes are TRBV3-1 and TRBJ1-1, with 7 bases that match TRBD1. This CDR3 spans 14 amino acids. Germline V gene lookup returns CDR1 LGHDT and CDR2 YNNKEL (reference sequence). J lost 4 bases, V lost 5 bases, and 7 bases had no gene match. The CDR3 nucleotides are TGTGCCAGCAGCAGACAGGGAGGAGGCACTGAAGCTTTCTTT. This translates into CASSRQGGGTEAFF.

The chain has TRBV11-2 and TRBJ1-1, with a weak D call TRBD1 (5 bases). Trimming stripped 7 bases from V and 6 bases from J, with 12 bases between. The length of the CDR3 is 12 residues. Germline V gene sequence: CDR1 SGHAT, CDR2 FQNNGV. The CDR3: CASTFVGAEAFF. The CDR3 nucleotides read TGTGCCAGCACCTTTGTGGGGGCTGAAGCTTTCTTT.

The chain uses TRBV4-2 and TRBJ2-7; 7 bases agree with TRBD2. Germline values: CDR1 LGHNA, CDR2 YNFKEQ. Trimming took 1 base from V and 4 from J; bases not matched to a gene: 7. The CDR3 totals 15 residues. The CDR3 here is CASSQGEASGYEQYF. The CDR3 region has the DNA TGTGCCAGCAGCCAAGGGGAGGCTAGCGGATACGAGCAGTACTTC.

For this clonotype: Being one base from a much bigger clone, this may be a read error. V and J are TRBV12-3 or TRBV12-4 and TRBJ2-5; D is uncertain. Trimming stripped 4 bases from V and 1 base from J, with 10 bases between. This CDR3 is built from 14 residues. CDR3 DNA: TGTGCCAGCAGTTGGAACAGCCTCCAAGAGACCCAGTACTTC. This codes for CASSWNSLQETQYF.

The chain uses TRBV24-1 and TRBJ2-4; no definite D call. Trimming removed 3 bases at V and 1 base at J, with 9 bases between. The CDR3 sequence is 15 residues long. Germline V gives CDR1 KGHDR, CDR2 SFDVKD. The DNA of the CDR3 is TGTGCCACCAGTGATCGGAGTAACGCCAAAAACATTCAGTACTTC. It encodes CATSDRSNAKNIQYF.

This clonotype was recorded at least ten times. V is TRBV7-8 and J is TRBJ2-7; D ambiguous. The CDR3 has 14 amino acids. Trimming stripped 3 bases from V and 0 bases from J, with 9 bases between. The germline V gene encodes CDR1 SGHVS and CDR2 FQNEAQ. CDR3 in amino acids: CASSFSVSSYEQYF. CDR3 DNA: TGTGCCAGCAGCTTTTCCGTGAGCTCCTACGAGCAGTACTTC.

As concerns this clonotype: The CDR3 does not end in the conserved phenylalanine or tryptophan, so this is likely a read error. V and J are TRBV5-1 and TRBJ2-3, with 15 bases identical to TRBD2. In germline, CDR1 is SGHRS, CDR2 YFSETQ. The trim removed 3 bases at V and 0 bases at J, leaving 5 bases unmatched. The CDR3 is made up of 18 amino acids. CDR3 in DNA: TGCGCCAGCAGCTCGGGGACTAGCGGGGGGACCAGCACAGATACGCAGTATCTT. Residues: CASSSGTSGGTSTDTQYL.

The sample holds many counts of this clonotype. J is TRBJ1-6 and V is TRBV27; D is uncertain. The CDR3 has 14 amino acids. Germline V gene data show CDR1 as MNHEY and CDR2 as SMNVEV (reference sequence). Trimming cost V 10 bases and J 9 bases, with 19 bases left between them. CDR3 loop: CATRRASAISPLHF. The CDR3 nucleotides are TGTGCCACCAGAAGGGCTTCGGCAATTTCACCCCTCCACTTT.

In its sample, this clonotype was seen a few times. The chain couples TRBV2 to TRBJ2-1; 12 nucleotides align to TRBD2. V lost 7 bases to trimming and J lost 9 bases; unmatched junction nucleotides: 7. The germline CDR1 and CDR2 sequences are SNHLY and FYNNEI. This CDR3 comprises 14 residues. DNA of the CDR3: TGTGCCAGCAAAGAGACTAGCGGGAGTGGTGAGCAGTTCTTC. Its protein is CASKETSGSGEQFF.

With regard to this clonotype: This may arise from a read error, as a much more abundant clone is one base away. The chain has TRBV12-5 and TRBJ1-2, with unresolved D. The germline V gene encodes CDR1 LGHNT and CDR2 FRNRAP. This CDR3 has 11 residues. CDR3 nucleotide sequence: TGTGCTAGTGAAAGGCCCTATGGCAACACCTTC. Amino acids: CASERPYGNTF. Full variable domain (rest looked up from reference TRBV12-5 and TRBJ1-2): DARVTQTPRHKVTEMGQEVTMRCQPILGHNTVFWYRQTMMQGLELLAYFRNRAPLDDSGMPKDRFSAEMPDATLATLKIQPSEPRDSAVYFCASERPYGNTFGSGTRLTVV.

In its sample, this clonotype was seen many times. The chain couples TRBV7-9 to TRBJ1-2, with TRBD1 identical over 7 bases. The germline V gene encodes CDR1 SEHNR and CDR2 FQNEAQ (reference sequence). The CDR3 sequence is 14 residues long. V shed 2 bases and J 4 bases; nucleotides not matched to a gene: 4. The CDR3 here is CASSLRDSLYGYTF. DNA for the CDR3: TGTGCCAGCAGCTTACGGGACAGTCTCTATGGCTACACCTTC.

This sequence joins TRBV19 and TRBJ2-5; possibly TRBD1 for D (6 bases). V was trimmed by 5 bases and J by 4 bases, leaving 17 bases between them. The CDR3 spans 15 residues. Per the germline V gene, CDR1 is LNHDA and CDR2 is SQIVND (reference sequence). The CDR3 nucleotides are TGTGCCAGTAGTGAGGAGGCAGGGGCGAGAGAGACCCAGTACTTC. Its protein product is CASSEEAGARETQYF.

The chain carries TRBV27 and TRBJ2-5; TRBD1 agrees at 7 bases. The CDR3 has 14 amino acids. The junction had 5 bases not matched to a gene; V was cut back by 6 bases and J by 1 base. Germline CDR1 reads MNHEY; CDR2 reads SMNVEV (reference sequence). For the CDR3, the DNA is TGTGCCAGCAGATTCAGGGGGACCCAAGAGACCCAGTACTTC. Translating it yields CASRFRGTQETQYF.

This clonotype was seen repeatedly, ten times or more. The genes are TRBV11-2 and TRBJ2-2; 9 bases match TRBD1. CDR1 and CDR2 (germline): SGHAT, FQNNGV. CDR3 length equals 19 residues. J gave up 0 bases and V 5 bases, and 13 bases lay outside the gene matches. CDR3 coding DNA: TGTGCCAGCAGCCCCGGGGACAGGGTGGGGTTCGCGAACACCGGGGAGCTGTTTTTT. It codes for CASSPGDRVGFANTGELFF. The whole variable domain, remainder taken from reference TRBV11-2 and TRBJ2-2, is EAGVAQSPRYKIIEKRQSVAFWCNPISGHATLYWYQQILGQGPKLLIQFQNNGVVDDSQLPKDRFSAERLKGVDSTLKIQPAKLEDSAVYLCASSPGDRVGFANTGELFFGEGSRLTVL.

The J gene is TRBJ2-3, the V gene TRBV5-1; unclear D gene. The V end lost 0 bases, the J end lost 2 bases, and 7 bases lay between the germline ends. The germline V gene has CDR1 SGHRS and CDR2 YFSETQ. This CDR3 is 14 amino acids long. CDR3 in amino acids: CASSLVAYTDTQYF. CDR3 nucleotide sequence: TGCGCCAGCAGCTTGGTCGCATACACAGATACGCAGTATTTT.

This clonotype was detected ten times or more. J is TRBJ2-7 and V is TRBV6-1; 10 bases are a match to TRBD2. Germline V lookup: CDR1 MNHNS, CDR2 SASEGT. With 8 bases clipped from V and 5 bases from J, the junction kept 3 bases outside the gene matches. The CDR3 is made up of 12 amino acids. The CDR3 loop reads CASWTSGNEQYF. DNA for the CDR3: TGTGCCAGCTGGACTAGCGGCAACGAGCAGTACTTC.

This clonotype has a single count. A much larger clone differs by one base, so this may be a read error. The V call is TRBV20-1, the J call TRBJ2-7, with a possible D match to TRBD1 (5 bases). Looked up from germline, CDR1 is DFQATT and CDR2 is SNEGSKA (reference sequence). The CDR3 length is 14 residues. The V end lost 3 bases, the J end lost 0 bases, and 12 bases lay between the germline ends. CDR3 sequence reads: CSASDSVNSYEQYF. CDR3 DNA sequence: TGCAGTGCTAGCGACAGCGTGAACTCCTACGAGCAGTACTTC.

This clonotype was seen many times. This chain links TRBV20-1 with TRBJ1-1; 11 bases fit TRBD1. V was clipped by 2 bases and J by 5 bases; unmatched bases: 16. Germline lookup yields CDR1 DFQATT and CDR2 SNEGSKA (reference sequence). The CDR3 covers 18 residues. CDR3 loop: CSARLRVPGQGGRTEAFF. DNA for the CDR3: TGCAGTGCTAGACTCCGAGTCCCGGGACAGGGGGGTAGGACTGAAGCTTTCTTT.

The V and J genes are TRBV7-9 and TRBJ2-3; 9 bases agree with TRBD1. Germline CDR1 and CDR2: SEHNR and FQNEAQ (reference sequence). The CDR3 runs to 13 residues. V lost 7 bases to trimming and J lost 6 bases; unmatched junction nucleotides: 5. CDR3 nucleotides: TGTGCCAGCAAAGGGACAGGGTCCGATACGCAGTATTTT. It translates to CASKGTGSDTQYF.

The J gene is TRBJ2-1, the V gene TRBV27; D may be TRBD2 (6 bases). The CDR3 spans 16 residues. CDR1 and CDR2 (germline): MNHEY, SMNVEV (reference sequence). V lost 5 bases and J lost 7, with 21 bases in between. CDR3 bases: TGTGCCAGCAGTGTATTCCCGCGGGACGAAAAGAATGAGCAGTTCTTC. It encodes CASSVFPRDEKNEQFF.

About this clonotype itself: This could be a read error, since a much larger clone is one nucleotide away. The chain couples TRBV7-8 to TRBJ2-3; 8 bases are shared with TRBD2. The CDR3 runs to 16 residues. CDR1 and CDR2 from the germline V gene are SGHVS and FQNEAQ. The CDR3 sequence is CASSPGLVGSSDAQYF. The DNA of the CDR3 is TGTGCCAGCAGCCCGGGACTAGTGGGGAGTTCAGATGCGCAGTATTTT.